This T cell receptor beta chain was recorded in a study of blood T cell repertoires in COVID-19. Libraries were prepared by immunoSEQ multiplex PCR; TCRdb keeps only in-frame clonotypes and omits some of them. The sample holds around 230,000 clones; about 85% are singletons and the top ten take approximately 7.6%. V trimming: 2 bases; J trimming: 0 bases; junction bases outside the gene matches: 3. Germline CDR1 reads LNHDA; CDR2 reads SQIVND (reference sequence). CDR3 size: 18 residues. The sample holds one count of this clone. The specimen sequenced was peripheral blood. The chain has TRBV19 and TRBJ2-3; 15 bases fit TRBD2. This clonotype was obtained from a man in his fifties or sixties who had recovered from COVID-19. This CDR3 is CASSIPGLAGGSTDTQYF. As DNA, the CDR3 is TGTGCCAGTAGTATACCGGGACTAGCGGGGGGAAGCACAGATACGCAGTATTTT.